This record concerns one TCR beta chain sequence. Its antigen is unknown. The sample originates from a study of T cells expressing NK-cell markers. TCRdb re-called the 5' RACE reads; one entry per CDR3 protein, DNA not given. In total, the table holds some 150,000 distinct CDR3 sequences. Notes on the study in general: Dominance of the CD3+CD56-NKG2C+ fraction by these clonotypes also held in a few donors.

The CDR3 is 14 amino acids. Germline V gene sequence: CDR1 MDHEN, CDR2 SYDVKM. This clonotype was obtained from a woman between 50 and 59 years old in good health. The chain has TRBV28 and TRBJ1-1. What was sequenced was blood T cells: a sorted CD56 or NKG2C T cell subset, CD4+ or CD8+ T cells, or bulk PBMC T cells (not recorded which). CDR3 protein: CALSSLNTNTEAFF.